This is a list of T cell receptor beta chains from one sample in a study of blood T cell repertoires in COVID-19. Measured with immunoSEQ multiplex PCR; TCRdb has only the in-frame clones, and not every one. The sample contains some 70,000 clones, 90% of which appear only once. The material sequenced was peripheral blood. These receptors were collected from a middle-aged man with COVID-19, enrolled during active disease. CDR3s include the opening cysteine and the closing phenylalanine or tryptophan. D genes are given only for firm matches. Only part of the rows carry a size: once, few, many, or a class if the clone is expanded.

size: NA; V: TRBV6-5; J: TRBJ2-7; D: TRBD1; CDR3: CASRSGTAIYEQYF; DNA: TGTGCCAGCAGATCCGGGACAGCGATCTACGAGCAGTACTTC
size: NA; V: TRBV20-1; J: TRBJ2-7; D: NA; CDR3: CSANRVYEQYF; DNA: TGCAGTGCTAACAGGGTCTACGAGCAGTACTTC
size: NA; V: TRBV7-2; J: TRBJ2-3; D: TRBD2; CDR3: CASSPRLLAGATDTQYF; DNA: TGTGCCAGCAGCCCACGCCTCCTAGCGGGAGCCACAGATACGCAGTATTTT
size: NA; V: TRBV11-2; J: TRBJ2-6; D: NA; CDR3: CASSLFGGAGANVLTF; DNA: TGTGCCAGCAGCTTATTTGGGGGGGCTGGCGCCAACGTCCTGACTTTC
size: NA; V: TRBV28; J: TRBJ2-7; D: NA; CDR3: CASSFGQFSYEQYF; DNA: TGTGCCAGCAGTTTTGGCCAGTTCTCCTACGAGCAGTACTTC
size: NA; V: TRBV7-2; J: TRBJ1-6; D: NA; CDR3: CASSKQATDSPLHF; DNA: TGTGCCAGCAGCAAACAGGCAACCGATTCACCCCTCCACTTT
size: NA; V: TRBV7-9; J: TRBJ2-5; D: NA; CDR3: CASSSRETQYF; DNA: TGTGCCAGCAGCTCCCGAGAGACCCAGTACTTC
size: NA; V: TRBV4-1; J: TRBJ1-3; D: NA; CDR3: CASSQAGLKMGNTIYF; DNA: TGCGCCAGCAGCCAAGCGGGACTGAAAATGGGAAACACCATATATTTT
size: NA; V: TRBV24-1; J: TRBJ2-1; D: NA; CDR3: CATSDYSSSYNEQFF; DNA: TGTGCCACCAGTGATTACTCGAGCTCCTACAATGAGCAGTTCTTC
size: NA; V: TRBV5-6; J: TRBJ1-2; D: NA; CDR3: CASSFEVGYTF; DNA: TGTGCCAGCAGCTTCGAGGTTGGCTACACCTTC
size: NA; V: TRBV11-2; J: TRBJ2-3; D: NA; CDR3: CASTRGLAGTDTQYF; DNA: TGTGCCAGCACCAGGGGTCTAGCGGGCACAGATACGCAGTATTTT
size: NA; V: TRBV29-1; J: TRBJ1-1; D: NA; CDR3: CSVEAGNTEAFF; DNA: TGCAGCGTTGAAGCCGGGAACACTGAAGCTTTCTTT
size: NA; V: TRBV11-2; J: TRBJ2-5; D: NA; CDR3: CASSSSGNLQQETQYF; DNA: TGTGCCAGCAGCTCTTCAGGAAATCTGCAACAAGAGACCCAGTACTTC
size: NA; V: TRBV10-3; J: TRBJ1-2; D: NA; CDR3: CAIRPLTDTNYGYTF; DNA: TGTGCCATCAGACCTTTGACAGATACTAACTATGGCTACACCTTC
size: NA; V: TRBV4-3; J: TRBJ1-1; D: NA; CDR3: CASSQDRRGKDTEAFF; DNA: TGCGCCAGCAGCCAAGATCGGAGGGGCAAGGACACTGAAGCTTTCTTT
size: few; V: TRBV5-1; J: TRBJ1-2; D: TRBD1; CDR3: CASSPRQGARYGYTF; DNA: TGCGCCAGCAGCCCTCGACAGGGGGCGCGGTATGGCTACACCTTC
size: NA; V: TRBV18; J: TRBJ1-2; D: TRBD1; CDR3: CASSLPASGGRGDGYTF; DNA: TGTGCCAGCTCACTCCCGGCCTCAGGGGGCAGAGGCGATGGCTACACCTTC
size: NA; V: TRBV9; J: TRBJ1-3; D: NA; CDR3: CASSVMGGPAGNTIYF; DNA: TGTGCCAGCAGCGTAATGGGGGGGCCGGCTGGAAACACCATATATTTT
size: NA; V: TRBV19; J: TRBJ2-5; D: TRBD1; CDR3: CASSTSRGQGETQYF; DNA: TGTGCCAGTAGTACAAGCAGGGGGCAAGGAGAGACCCAGTACTTC
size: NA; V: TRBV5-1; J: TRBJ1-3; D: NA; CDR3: CASSPSGTNSGNTIYF; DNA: TGCGCCAGCAGCCCTTCCGGGACAAACTCTGGAAACACCATATATTTT
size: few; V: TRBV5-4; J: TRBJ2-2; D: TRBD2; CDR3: CASSPEPGLAGVTGELFF; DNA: TGTGCCAGCAGCCCAGAACCGGGACTAGCGGGAGTCACCGGGGAGCTGTTTTTT
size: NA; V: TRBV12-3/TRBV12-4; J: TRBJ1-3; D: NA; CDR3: CASSPSVGNTIYF; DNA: TGTGCCAGCAGTCCCTCGGTTGGAAACACCATATATTTT
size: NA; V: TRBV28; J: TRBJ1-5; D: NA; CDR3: CASSLWRESNQPQHF; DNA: TGTGCCAGCAGTTTATGGAGGGAGAGCAATCAGCCCCAGCATTTT
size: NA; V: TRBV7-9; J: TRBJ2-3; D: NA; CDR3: CASSYLGERLQDTQYF; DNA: TGTGCCAGCAGCTATCTTGGTGAGCGGCTGCAAGATACGCAGTATTTT
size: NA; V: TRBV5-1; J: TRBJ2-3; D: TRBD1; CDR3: CASSLDGTDTDTQYF; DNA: TGCGCCAGCAGCTTGGACGGGACAGATACAGATACGCAGTATTTT
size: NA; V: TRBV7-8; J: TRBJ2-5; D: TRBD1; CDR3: CASSSRDRGFQETQYF; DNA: TGTGCCAGCAGCTCAAGGGACAGGGGATTCCAAGAGACCCAGTACTTC
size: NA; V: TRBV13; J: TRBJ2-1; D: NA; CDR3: CASSSTRAVEQFF; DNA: TGTGCCAGCAGCTCGACTAGGGCCGTTGAGCAGTTCTTC
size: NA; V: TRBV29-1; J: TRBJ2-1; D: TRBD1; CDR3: CSGKNRGSYNEQFF; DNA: TGCAGCGGGAAAAACAGGGGTTCCTACAATGAGCAGTTCTTC
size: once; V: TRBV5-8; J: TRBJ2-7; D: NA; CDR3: CASSLGGRSSYEQYF; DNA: TGTGCCAGCAGCTTGGGAGGGAGGAGCTCCTACGAGCAGTACTTC
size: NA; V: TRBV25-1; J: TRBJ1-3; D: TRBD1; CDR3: CASSGRQGPISGNTIYF; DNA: TGTGCCAGCAGTGGGAGACAGGGACCGATCTCTGGAAACACCATATATTTT
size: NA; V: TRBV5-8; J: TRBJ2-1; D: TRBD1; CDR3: CASSLGQGYNEQFF; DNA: TGTGCCAGCAGCTTGGGACAGGGATACAATGAGCAGTTCTTC
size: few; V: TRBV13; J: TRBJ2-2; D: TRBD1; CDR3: CASSRRPSDRVDTGELFF; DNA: TGTGCCAGCAGCCGGAGGCCCTCCGACAGGGTTGACACCGGGGAGCTGTTTTTT
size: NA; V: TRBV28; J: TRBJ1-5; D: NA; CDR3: CASSSIPQQPQHF; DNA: TGTGCCAGCAGTTCAATCCCTCAGCAGCCCCAGCATTTT
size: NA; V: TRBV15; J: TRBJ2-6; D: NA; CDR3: CATSRGQPYSGANVLTF; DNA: TGTGCCACCAGCCGTGGACAGCCATACTCTGGGGCCAACGTCCTGACTTTC
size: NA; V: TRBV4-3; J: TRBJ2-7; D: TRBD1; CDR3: CASSQAGGRTDEQYF; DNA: TGCGCCAGCAGCCAGGCAGGGGGACGGACGGACGAGCAGTACTTC
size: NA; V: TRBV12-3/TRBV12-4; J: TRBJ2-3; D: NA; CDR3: CASSPGGPDTQYF; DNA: TGTGCCAGCAGTCCAGGCGGGCCAGATACGCAGTATTTT
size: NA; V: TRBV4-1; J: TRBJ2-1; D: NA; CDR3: CASSQDRAAYNEQFF; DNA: TGCGCCAGCAGCCAAGACAGGGCTGCCTACAATGAGCAGTTCTTC
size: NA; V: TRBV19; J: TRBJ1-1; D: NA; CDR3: CASSPGINTEAFF; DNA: TGTGCCAGTAGTCCGGGGATAAACACTGAAGCTTTCTTT
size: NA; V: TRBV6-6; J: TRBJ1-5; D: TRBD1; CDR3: CATQTPDRVSNQPQHF; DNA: TGTGCCACCCAGACTCCGGACAGGGTGAGCAATCAGCCCCAGCATTTT
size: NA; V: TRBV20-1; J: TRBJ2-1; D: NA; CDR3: CSASPGSRGTNEQFF; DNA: TGCAGTGCTAGTCCGGGAAGTAGGGGGACCAATGAGCAGTTCTTC
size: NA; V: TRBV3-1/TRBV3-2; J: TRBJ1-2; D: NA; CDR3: CASSQGAGLTYGYTF; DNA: TGTGCCAGCAGCCAAGGTGCAGGACTTACCTATGGCTACACCTTC
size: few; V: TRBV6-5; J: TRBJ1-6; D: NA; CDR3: CASSYGAEARSPLHF; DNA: TGTGCCAGCAGTTACGGGGCAGAGGCTCGTTCACCCCTCCACTTT
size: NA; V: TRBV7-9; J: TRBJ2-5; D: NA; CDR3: CASSDSQETQYF; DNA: TGTGCCAGCAGCGACAGTCAAGAGACCCAGTACTTC
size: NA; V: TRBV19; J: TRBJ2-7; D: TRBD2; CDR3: CASSRGLAGGFYEQYF; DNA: TGTGCCAGTAGTAGGGGACTAGCGGGAGGATTCTACGAGCAGTACTTC
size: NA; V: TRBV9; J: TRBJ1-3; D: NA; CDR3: CASSPKTEINTIYF; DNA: TGTGCCAGCAGCCCTAAAACAGAGATAAACACCATATATTTT
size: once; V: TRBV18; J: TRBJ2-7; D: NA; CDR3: CASTDPSYEQYF; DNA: TGTGCCAGCACAGACCCATCCTACGAGCAGTACTTC
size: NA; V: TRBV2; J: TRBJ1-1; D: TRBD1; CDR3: CASASTGAAEAFF; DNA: TGTGCCAGCGCCTCGACAGGGGCGGCTGAAGCTTTCTTT
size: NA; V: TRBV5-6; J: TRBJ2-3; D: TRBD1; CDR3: CASDNRDRGFTDTQYF; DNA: TGTGCCAGCGACAACCGGGACAGGGGCTTCACAGATACGCAGTATTTT
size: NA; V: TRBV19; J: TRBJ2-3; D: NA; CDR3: CASSTVGADTQYF; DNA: TGTGCCAGTAGTACGGTAGGGGCAGATACGCAGTATTTT
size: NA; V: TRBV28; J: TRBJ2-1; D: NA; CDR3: CASSLAHRDNEQFF; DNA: TGTGCCAGCAGTTTAGCGCACAGGGACAATGAGCAGTTCTTC
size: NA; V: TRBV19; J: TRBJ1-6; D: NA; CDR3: CASSAGDSPLHF; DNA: TGTGCCAGTAGTGCCGGGGATTCACCCCTCCACTTT
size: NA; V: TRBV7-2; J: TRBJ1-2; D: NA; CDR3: CASSFQTGSYGYTF; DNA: TGTGCCAGCAGCTTCCAAACAGGGAGTTATGGCTACACCTTC
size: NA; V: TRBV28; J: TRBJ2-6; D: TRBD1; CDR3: CASSSTGDRTGANVLTF; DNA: TGTGCCAGCAGCTCCACCGGGGACAGGACTGGGGCCAACGTCCTGACTTTC
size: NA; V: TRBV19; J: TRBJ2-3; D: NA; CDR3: CASSIAQSTDTQYF; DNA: TGTGCCAGTAGTATCGCACAGAGCACAGATACGCAGTATTTT
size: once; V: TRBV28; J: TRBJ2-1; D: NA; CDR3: CASWAPRGSYNEQFF; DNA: TGTGCCAGCTGGGCCCCTCGGGGCTCCTACAATGAGCAGTTCTTC
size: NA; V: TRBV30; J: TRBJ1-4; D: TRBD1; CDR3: CAWSEGQGALRNEKLFF; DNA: TGTGCCTGGAGTGAGGGACAGGGGGCGCTTCGTAATGAAAAACTGTTTTTT
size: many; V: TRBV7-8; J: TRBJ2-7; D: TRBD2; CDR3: CASSPGLASNEQYF; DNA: TGTGCCAGCAGCCCGGGACTAGCGTCCAACGAGCAGTACTTC
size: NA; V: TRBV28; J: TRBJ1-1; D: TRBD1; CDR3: CASSLLQGGTEAFF; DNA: TGTGCCAGCAGTTTATTGCAGGGGGGCACTGAAGCTTTCTTT
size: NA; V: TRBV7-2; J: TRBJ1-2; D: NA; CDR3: CASSFGTHLNYGYTF; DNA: TGTGCCAGCAGCTTTGGGACTCATCTTAACTATGGCTACACCTTC
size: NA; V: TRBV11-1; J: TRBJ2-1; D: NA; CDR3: CASSAGQPYNEQFF; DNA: TGTGCCAGCAGCGCCGGACAGCCCTACAATGAGCAGTTCTTC